The clone carrying this TCR beta chain was seen once. Its specificity is unknown. The authors extracted RNA and reverse transcribed it into cDNA as the sequencing template. Measured with immunoSEQ multiplex PCR; TCRdb has only the in-frame clones, and not every one. The data show 140,000 to 150,000 clones, with 45% to 60% seen just once and roughly 15% held by the top ten. The sample originates from a study of CD8+ T cells in alopecia areata. Points from the study as a whole: The study found higher clonality in lesional than normal scalp, especially in alopecia totalis/universalis. Possibly as an HLA-related effect, TCR sharing across patients appeared less clear than in mice. The study found that many expanded lesional clones persisted in scalp and blood during tofacitinib.

Trimming stripped 8 bases from V and 5 bases from J, with 18 bases between. This CDR3 region has 14 residues. The V gene's germline CDR1 is MNHEY and CDR2 SVGAGI. As for treatment: oral pan-JAK inhibitor, 5-10 mg twice daily. The rearrangement joins TRBV6-5 to TRBJ1-2; tentative D call: TRBD1 (5 bases). The sequences come from CD8+ T cells sorted from blood, collected at week 4, from a patient treated with tofacitinib. The TCR originated in a human donor with alopecia areata. CDR3 sequence (DNA): TGTGCCAGCCCGTCGAGGGGCAGGGAATATGGCTACACCTTC. Translation: CASPSRGREYGYTF.